This T cell receptor (beta chain) was captured by sequencing in a study of glioma-infiltrating T cells after dendritic cell vaccination. For the study at large: At biweekly intervals, patients got three intradermal dendritic cell vaccine injections.

V dropped 4 bases and J dropped 4 bases, with 17 bases sitting between them. Looked up from germline, CDR1 is SGHNT and CDR2 is YYREEE (reference sequence). CDR3 length: 16 residues. Details on this clone: The antigen remains undetermined.

Whole-study results and caveats: Few patients contributed both blood and tumor specimens.

Input was 2 to 2.5 ug genomic DNA, or all available if less. TCRdb keeps only in-frame clones here, not all; method: immunoSEQ multiplex PCR. The sample gives some 70,000 clones, under 90% of which show up once; approximately 7.9% is in the top ten. Sequences were derived from blood, sampled before dendritic cell vaccination. This receptor was taken from a human donor with glioblastoma. This sequence joins TRBV5-4 and TRBJ2-2; weak D call: TRBD2 (6 bases). This CDR3 reads CASSRGTEGTTGELFF. CDR3 nucleotides: TGTGCCAGCAGCCGTGGGACGGAGGGCACCACCGGGGAGCTGTTTTTT.